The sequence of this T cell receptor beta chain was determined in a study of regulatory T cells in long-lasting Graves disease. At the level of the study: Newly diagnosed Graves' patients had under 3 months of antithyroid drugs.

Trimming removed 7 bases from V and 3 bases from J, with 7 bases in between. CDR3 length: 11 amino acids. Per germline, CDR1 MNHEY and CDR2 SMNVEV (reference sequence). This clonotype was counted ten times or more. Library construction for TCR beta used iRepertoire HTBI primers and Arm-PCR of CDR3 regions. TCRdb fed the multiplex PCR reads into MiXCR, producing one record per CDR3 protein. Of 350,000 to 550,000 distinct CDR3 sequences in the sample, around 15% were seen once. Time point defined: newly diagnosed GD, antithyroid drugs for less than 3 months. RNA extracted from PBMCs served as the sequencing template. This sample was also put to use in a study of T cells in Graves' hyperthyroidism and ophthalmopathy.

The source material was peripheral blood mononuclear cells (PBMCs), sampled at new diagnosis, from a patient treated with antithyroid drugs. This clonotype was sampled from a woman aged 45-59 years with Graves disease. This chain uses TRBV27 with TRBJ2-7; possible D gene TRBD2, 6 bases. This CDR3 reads CASISGYEQYF. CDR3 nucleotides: TGTGCCAGCATTAGCGGCTACGAGCAGTACTTC.